The entry that follows covers one TCR beta chain sequence. V lost 3 bases, J lost 3 bases, and 25 bases lay in between. The CDR3 extends over 18 amino acids. Germline assignment: CDR1 SGHRS and CDR2 YFSETQ. These data come from a study of beta chain features in type 1 diabetes. The isolated RNA, all of it, was reverse transcribed, so expressed TCRB transcripts were what got sequenced. Clones were read by immunoSEQ multiplex PCR, and TCRdb kept only the in-frame ones, dropping some. The profile covers 600,000 to 650,000 clones, with roughly 15% appearing a single time and approximately 0.087% taken by the ten largest.

The chain joins TRBV5-1 to TRBJ2-7, with D possibly TRBD1 on 6 matching bases. This clonotype was sampled from a man aged 18 to 35 in good health. Material for sequencing was naive CD4+ T cells from blood. CDR3 sequence reads: CASSSETGTRGNNYEQYF. CDR3 nucleotides: TGCGCCAGCAGCTCAGAAACAGGGACCAGGGGAAACAACTACGAGCAGTACTTC.